This T cell receptor beta chain came from a study of blood T cells in healthy people across ages. For the second PCR, which ran for about 6 to 12 cycles, a sample-barcoded 5' primer and a J-beta primer mix were used. Using its own MiXCR run on the 5' RACE reads, TCRdb lists one record per CDR3 protein. Here the sample spans around 1,000,000 distinct CDR3 sequences, about 25% being singletons. V was pared by 4 bases and J by 2 bases, with 5 bases of the junction left unmatched. Germline CDR1 KGHDR, CDR2 SFDVKD. The CDR3 is made up of 15 amino acids. This same sample was also part of a study on T cells of mothers and their children.

The chain combines TRBV24-1 with TRBJ2-3; 7 nucleotides match TRBD2. This clonotype originated in a girl aged 2-15 years in good health. Source material: blood. The CDR3 here is CATSERDYNTDTQYF. DNA for the CDR3: TGTGCCACCAGTGAAAGGGACTACAACACAGATACGCAGTATTTT.